This T cell receptor (beta chain) derives from a study of persistence of HIV-infected CD4 T cells. Study-wide context: Donors had been on suppressive ART for a median of approximately eight years.

V shed 7 bases, J shed 6 bases, and the junction held 6 bases outside the gene matches. Per germline, CDR1 SQVTM and CDR2 ANQGSEA. This CDR3 contains 12 residues. As for this clone: The antigen is not known.

The immunoSEQ assay was version 4, run in survey mode. The data were produced by immunoSEQ multiplex PCR, yet TCRdb's version contains in-frame clones alone and is incomplete. The profile shows about 13,000 clones, around 66% of them singletons. An overlapping HIV-1 Gag peptide pool stimulated these cells at approximately 0.91 ug/peptide/mL. Sorting selected CD4+ T cells upregulating both CD40 ligand and CD69. This sequence originates from an adult man with HIV who was CMV-seropositive. Sequencing used CD4+ T cells sorted from PBMCs after approximately 20-hour stimulation, obtained from a patient who received antiretroviral therapy. V gene TRBV29-1 combines with J gene TRBJ1-5; 7 bases fit TRBD1. The DNA of the CDR3 is TGCAGCGCCCGACAGGGAAGTCAGCCCCAGCATTTT. It translates to CSARQGSQPQHF.